This T cell receptor beta chain was identified in a study of neurological immune-mediated disorders. Time point defined: technical triplicate 2. Germline CDR1 SQVTM, CDR2 ANQGSEA. The V gene lost 3 bases and the J gene lost 1 base, with 9 bases spanning the gap. The CDR3 runs 13 residues. General study findings and limits: Private repertoires in all groups were suggested by the finding that expanded clones across subjects shared no CDR3 amino acid sequences.

TCRdb called the 5' RACE reads again in MiXCR, with one record for every CDR3 protein. The sample has roughly 61,000 distinct CDR3 sequences; under 30% are singletons. This clonotype was detected a few times. Its target is not known. The genes are TRBV29-1 and TRBJ2-5, with D tentatively TRBD2 (5 bases). The sample comprised PBMCs. The source is a man aged 60 to 69 with HTLV-1-associated myelopathy (HAM/TSP). CDR3 loop: CSVEGAVQETQYF. The CDR3 DNA sequence: TGCAGCGTTGAGGGAGCGGTCCAAGAGACCCAGTACTTC.